The rows below give T cell receptor beta chains drawn from one sample of a study of blood T cell repertoires in COVID-19. Assay: immunoSEQ multiplex PCR; the TCRdb copy retains only in-frame clones and omits some. Here the sample spans about 100,000 clones, approximately 78% being singletons. Sequencing was carried out using peripheral blood. The receptors were sampled from a man aged 55 to 70 with active or convalescent COVID-19. The CDR3 runs from the conserved cysteine through the conserved F or W. D genes are given only for firm matches. Rows give clone size only sometimes, using once, few, many, or a class for an expanded clone.

TRBJ1-2,-,few,TRBV2,TGTGCCAGCGTAAGGGAGGCAGGGGGCTACACCTTC,CASVREAGGYTF
TRBJ1-6,TRBD1,-,TRBV27,TGTGCCAGCAGTTTAACGGACAGGCGGAGATCGGGTTCACCCCTCCACTTT,CASSLTDRRRSGSPLHF
TRBJ1-1,TRBD1,few,TRBV27,TGTGCCAGCAGACTAGACGGGGTAGGAACAGGGGGCACTGAAGCTTTCTTT,CASRLDGVGTGGTEAFF
TRBJ2-7,TRBD2,once,TRBV6-2/TRBV6-3,TGTGCCAGCAGTTCCAGGACTAGCGGGACTTCCTACGAGCAGTACTTC,CASSSRTSGTSYEQYF
TRBJ1-1,TRBD1,-,TRBV7-6,TGTGCCAGCAGCTTTTCCGGGACAGGGGTCACTGAAGCTTTCTTT,CASSFSGTGVTEAFF
TRBJ2-1,TRBD2,-,TRBV5-4,TGTGCCAGCAGGTCCCTAGCGGGGACCTACAATGAGCAGTTCTTC,CASRSLAGTYNEQFF
TRBJ2-1,TRBD2,-,TRBV19,TGTGCCAGTAGCCTTAGCGGGAGGGATTCCTACAATGAGCAGTTCTTC,CASSLSGRDSYNEQFF
TRBJ2-3,-,-,TRBV5-1,TGCGCCAGCAGCTTGGGGGCGGGCTTAAATACGCAGTATTTT,CASSLGAGLNTQYF
TRBJ1-1,-,-,TRBV3-1/TRBV3-2,TGTGCCAGCAGCCTGAGGGGGACGGCGACTGAAGCTTTCTTT,CASSLRGTATEAFF
TRBJ1-1,TRBD1,-,TRBV19,TGTGCCAGTAGCCCTTACGTCGGACAGGGGGCTTTCTTT,CASSPYVGQGAFF
TRBJ1-1,-,-,TRBV27,TGTGCCAGCAGGGGGGGGCTGAACACTGAAGCTTTCTTT,CASRGGLNTEAFF
TRBJ2-1,TRBD1,-,TRBV2,TGTGCCAGCAGTGAAATGGACAGGGTCTACAATGAGCAGTTCTTC,CASSEMDRVYNEQFF
TRBJ2-3,-,-,TRBV5-1,TGCGCCAGCAGCTTGGATCAGGCCGCACTCACAGATACGCAGTATTTT,CASSLDQAALTDTQYF
TRBJ2-3,TRBD2,-,TRBV7-2,TGTGCCAGCAGCCTGGCGGGGGCAGATACGCAGTATTTT,CASSLAGADTQYF
TRBJ1-6,TRBD1,-,TRBV6-1,TGTGCCAGCAGTGAAGGTTTTCAGGGGGCTTCAATCCACTTT,CASSEGFQGASIHF
TRBJ2-1,TRBD1,-,TRBV28,TGTGCCAGCAGTTTTTCGGACAGGGACAATGAGCAGTTCTTC,CASSFSDRDNEQFF
TRBJ1-2,-,-,TRBV3-1/TRBV3-2,TGTGCCAGCAGACAGGGTACCAACTATGGCTACACCTTC,CASRQGTNYGYTF
TRBJ2-2,TRBD2,-,TRBV25-1,TGTGCCAGCAGTTACTCTAGCGGGATAACCGGGGAGCTGTTTTTT,CASSYSSGITGELFF
TRBJ1-1,-,-,TRBV4-3,TGCGCCAGCAGCCAAGAAATTCCGGGGAACACTGAAGCTTTCTTT,CASSQEIPGNTEAFF
TRBJ1-1,-,-,TRBV9,TGTGCCAGCAGCCCCCAAACAGGGACTGAAGCTTTCTTT,CASSPQTGTEAFF
TRBJ1-4,-,once,TRBV18,TGTGCCAGCTCACCACCGGGGGCCAGTGAAAAACTGTTTTTT,CASSPPGASEKLFF
TRBJ2-7,TRBD1,-,TRBV7-7,TGTGCTAGCAGCGTAGACAGGGGGCGTAAGACCCCTCTCGAGGGACACGAGCAGTACTTC,CASSVDRGRKTPLEGHEQYF
TRBJ2-1,-,-,TRBV27,TGTGCCAGCAGTTTTGGTGGGGGGTACAATGAGCAGTTCTTC,CASSFGGGYNEQFF
TRBJ2-1,TRBD2,-,TRBV19,TGTGCCAGTAGTATAGGGACTAGGGAGCAGTTCTTC,CASSIGTREQFF
TRBJ2-5,TRBD1,-,TRBV14,TGTGCCAGCAGCCAAGAACCAGGGGGCCGGGAGACCCAGTACTTC,CASSQEPGGRETQYF
TRBJ1-3,TRBD1,-,TRBV7-8,TGTGCCAGCAGCCTACTTGACCTCCTGGGACAGCCACTCTCTGGAAACACCATATATTTT,CASSLLDLLGQPLSGNTIYF
TRBJ1-3,-,-,TRBV3-1/TRBV3-2,TGTGCCAGCAGCCAAGAAAGGGTCCGGGGGAGCACTGGAAACACCATATATTTT,CASSQERVRGSTGNTIYF
TRBJ1-5,-,-,TRBV28,TGTGCCAGCAGTCGTGGACGAGGGCAGCCCCAGCATTTT,CASSRGRGQPQHF
TRBJ2-1,-,-,TRBV11-3,TGTGCCAGCAGCTTAGGCTTGGGAGGTGGATACAATGAGCAGTTCTTC,CASSLGLGGGYNEQFF
TRBJ2-3,TRBD2,-,TRBV5-4,TGTGCCAGCAGTTTAGCGGGGGGTGATACGCAGTATTTT,CASSLAGGDTQYF
TRBJ1-1,TRBD1,-,TRBV7-2,TGTGCCAGCAGTTTTCAGGGGGCCAACACTGAAGCTTTCTTT,CASSFQGANTEAFF
TRBJ1-5,TRBD1,once,TRBV19,TGTGCCAGTAGGGAGGGACAGGTTAGCAATCAGCCCCAGCATTTT,CASREGQVSNQPQHF
TRBJ2-5,TRBD1,-,TRBV7-2,TGTGCCAGCAGCTTAACGGACAGGGGGCGAGAGACCCAGTACTTC,CASSLTDRGRETQYF
TRBJ2-6,-,-,TRBV28,TGTGCCAGCAAACCCCACCAGGGGGGAAGCTCTGGGGCCAACGTCCTGACTTTC,CASKPHQGGSSGANVLTF
TRBJ1-2,-,few,TRBV6-5,TGTGCCAGCAGTCCCCGGGTCCATTTGCCCACCTTC,CASSPRVHLPTF
TRBJ1-1,TRBD1,-,TRBV9,TGTGCCAGCAGCGTAGCTACTGGGACAGTGAACACTGAAGCTTTCTTT,CASSVATGTVNTEAFF
TRBJ2-3,-,-,TRBV6-5,TGTGCCAGCAGCCAGTCGTCAGATACGCAGTATTTT,CASSQSSDTQYF
TRBJ1-1,-,-,TRBV28,TGTGCCAGCAGTCTCCAGGGGAACCCAAAACTTGAAGCTTTCTTT,CASSLQGNPKLEAFF
TRBJ2-1,TRBD1,-,TRBV2,TGTGCCAGCAGTGACCTGGGACAGGGGAGCAATGAGCAGTTCTTC,CASSDLGQGSNEQFF
TRBJ2-1,-,once,TRBV19,TGTGCCAGTAGTATTCAAGAGGGCCTCACGGTGCAGTTCTTC,CASSIQEGLTVQFF
TRBJ2-5,TRBD2,-,TRBV11-3,TGTGCCAGCAGCACCGGGGGGTCGGCTAAAGAGACCCAGTACTTC,CASSTGGSAKETQYF
TRBJ2-3,TRBD2,many,TRBV5-1,TGCGCCAGCAGCTTGCCGACTAGCGGGAGTACAGATACGCAGTATTTT,CASSLPTSGSTDTQYF
TRBJ2-3,TRBD2,once,TRBV6-5,TGTGCCAGCAGACACGGGACTAGTACCCCGGCGGAGCAGTATTTT,CASRHGTSTPAEQYF
TRBJ1-4,-,-,TRBV15,TGTGCCACCAGCAGAGTGGGGGTTTGGGGGGAAGATGAAAAACTGTTTTTT,CATSRVGVWGEDEKLFF
TRBJ1-5,-,-,TRBV5-1,TGCGCCAGCAGCTTGGGGGGCTTCAATCAGCCCCAGCATTTT,CASSLGGFNQPQHF
TRBJ2-3,TRBD2,-,TRBV5-1,TGCGCCAGCAGCCCGAGGACTAGCGGAAGCACAGATACGCAGTATTTT,CASSPRTSGSTDTQYF
TRBJ1-1,-,-,TRBV18,TGTGCCAGCTCACAACAGGAGGGAACTGAAGCTTTCTTT,CASSQQEGTEAFF
TRBJ1-2,TRBD1,-,TRBV27,TGTGCCAGCAGTCCCATCCCCCTACAGGGGAAAGGCTACACCTTC,CASSPIPLQGKGYTF
TRBJ1-2,-,-,TRBV27,TGTGCCAGCAGTTGGTCAGGGAGGAACTATGGCTACACCTTC,CASSWSGRNYGYTF
TRBJ2-1,-,-,TRBV19,TGTGCCAGTAGTATAGGAGGGACTTACAATGAGCAGTTCTTC,CASSIGGTYNEQFF
TRBJ1-1,-,once,TRBV7-2,TGTGCCAGCAGCCCCCTGAGTCCGGACACTGAAGCTTTCTTT,CASSPLSPDTEAFF
TRBJ1-5,-,-,TRBV20-1,TGCAGTGCTACTGACAGTCCCGATCAGCCCCAGCATTTT,CSATDSPDQPQHF
TRBJ2-5,TRBD2,-,TRBV6-5,TGTGCCTCATCGCCGGGACTAGGAAGGGAGACCCAGTACTTC,CASSPGLGRETQYF
TRBJ1-4,TRBD1,once,TRBV6-5,TGTGCCAGCAGAAACTACAGGGGGCATGAAAAACTGTTTTTT,CASRNYRGHEKLFF
TRBJ1-1,-,-,TRBV28,TGTGCCAGCAGTTTTGGCGGGCGCTTAGAAACTGAAGCTTTCTTT,CASSFGGRLETEAFF
TRBJ2-2,-,once,TRBV7-2,TGTGCCAGCAGCCGGCTACCGCGGGGGGAGCTGTTTTTT,CASSRLPRGELFF
TRBJ1-2,-,-,TRBV18,TGTGCCAGCTCGAGCGTGGGAGACTATGGCTACACCTTC,CASSSVGDYGYTF